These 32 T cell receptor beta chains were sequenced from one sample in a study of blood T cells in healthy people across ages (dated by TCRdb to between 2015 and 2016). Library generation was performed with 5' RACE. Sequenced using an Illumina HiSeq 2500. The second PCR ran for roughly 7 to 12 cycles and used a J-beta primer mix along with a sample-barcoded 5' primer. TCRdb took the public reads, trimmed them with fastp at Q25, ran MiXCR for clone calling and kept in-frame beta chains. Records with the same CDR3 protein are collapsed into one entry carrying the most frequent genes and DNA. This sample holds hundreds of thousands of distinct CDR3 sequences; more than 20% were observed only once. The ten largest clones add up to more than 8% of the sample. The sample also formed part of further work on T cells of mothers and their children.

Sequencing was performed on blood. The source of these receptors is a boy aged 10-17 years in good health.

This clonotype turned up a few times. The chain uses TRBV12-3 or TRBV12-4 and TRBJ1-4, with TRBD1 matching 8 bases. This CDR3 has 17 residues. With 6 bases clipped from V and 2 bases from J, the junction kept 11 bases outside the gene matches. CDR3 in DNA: TGTGCCAGCAGCCCGACAGGGGTAATCGGCACTAATGAAAAACTGTTTTTT. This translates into CASSPTGVIGTNEKLFF.

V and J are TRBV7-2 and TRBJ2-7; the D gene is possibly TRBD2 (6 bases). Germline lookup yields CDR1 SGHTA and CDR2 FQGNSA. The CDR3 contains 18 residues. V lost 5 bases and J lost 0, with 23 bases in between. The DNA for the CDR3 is TGTGCCAGCAGCCCAACTAGCAGAGGGCGGTCGATCTCCTACGAGCAGTACTTC. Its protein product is CASSPTSRGRSISYEQYF.

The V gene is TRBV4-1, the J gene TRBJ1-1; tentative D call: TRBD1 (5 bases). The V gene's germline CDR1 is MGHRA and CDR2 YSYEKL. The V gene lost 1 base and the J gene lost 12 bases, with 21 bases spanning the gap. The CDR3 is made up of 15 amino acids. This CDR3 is CASSQGPVGASETFF. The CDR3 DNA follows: TGCGCCAGCAGCCAAGGGCCCGTTGGGGCCAGCGAGACTTTCTTT.

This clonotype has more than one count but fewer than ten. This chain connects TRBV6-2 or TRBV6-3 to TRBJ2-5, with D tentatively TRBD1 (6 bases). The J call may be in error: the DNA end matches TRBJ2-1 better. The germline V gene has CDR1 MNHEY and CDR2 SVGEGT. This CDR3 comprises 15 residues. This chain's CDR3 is CASSYSTTGNNEQFF. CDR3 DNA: TGTGCCAGCAGTTACTCCACGACAGGTAACAATGAGCAGTTCTTC.

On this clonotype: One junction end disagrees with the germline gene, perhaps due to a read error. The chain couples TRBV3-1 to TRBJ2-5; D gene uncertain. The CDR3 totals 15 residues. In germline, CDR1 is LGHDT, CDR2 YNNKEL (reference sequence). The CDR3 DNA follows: TGTGCCAGCAGCGAAAGATATGACATTCAAGAGACCCGGTACTTC. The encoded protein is CASSERYDIQETRYF.

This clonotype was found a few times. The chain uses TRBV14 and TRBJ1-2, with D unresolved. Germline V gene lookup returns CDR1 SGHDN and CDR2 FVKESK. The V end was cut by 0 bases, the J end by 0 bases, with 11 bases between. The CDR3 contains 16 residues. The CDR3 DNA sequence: TGTGCCAGCAGCCAAGATCTAGATGCAGCTAACTATGGCTACACCTTC. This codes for CASSQDLDAANYGYTF.

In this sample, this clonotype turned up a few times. For the CDR3, the DNA is TGTGCCAGCAGCTTAGCAGGGGGACTAAGCACAGATACGCAGTATTTT. It codes for CASSLAGGLSTDTQYF. The J gene is TRBJ2-3, the V gene TRBV7-9, with D perhaps matching TRBD2 (7 bases). This CDR3 has 16 residues. V dropped 0 bases and J dropped 0 bases, with 10 bases sitting between them. Germline CDR1 SEHNR, CDR2 FQNEAQ (reference sequence).

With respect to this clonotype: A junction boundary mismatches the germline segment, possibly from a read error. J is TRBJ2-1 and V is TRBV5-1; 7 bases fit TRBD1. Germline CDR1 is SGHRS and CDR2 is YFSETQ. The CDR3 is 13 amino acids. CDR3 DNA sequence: TGCGCCAGCAGCCCGGGACAGACCTACGAGCGGTACTTC. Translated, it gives CASSPGQTYERYF.

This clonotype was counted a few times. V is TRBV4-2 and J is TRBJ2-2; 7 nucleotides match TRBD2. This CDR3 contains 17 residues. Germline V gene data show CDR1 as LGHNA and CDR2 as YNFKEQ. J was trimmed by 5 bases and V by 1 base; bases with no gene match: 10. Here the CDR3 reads CASSQALGGGYTGELFF. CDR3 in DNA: TGTGCCAGCAGCCAAGCTCTTGGCGGGGGTTATACCGGGGAGCTGTTTTTT.

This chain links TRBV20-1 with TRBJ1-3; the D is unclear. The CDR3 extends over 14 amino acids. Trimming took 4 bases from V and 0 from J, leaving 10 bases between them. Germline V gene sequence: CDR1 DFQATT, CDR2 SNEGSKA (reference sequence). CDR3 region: CSAIAGSSGNTIYF. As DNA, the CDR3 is TGCAGTGCTATAGCGGGGTCCTCTGGAAACACCATATATTTT.

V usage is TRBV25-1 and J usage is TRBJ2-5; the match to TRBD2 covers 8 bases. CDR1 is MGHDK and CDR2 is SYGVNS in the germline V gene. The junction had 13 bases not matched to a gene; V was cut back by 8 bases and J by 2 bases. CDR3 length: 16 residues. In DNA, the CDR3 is TGTGCCAGCGGAGACGATAGCGGGACTGTTCAAGAGACCCAGTACTTC. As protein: CASGDDSGTVQETQYF.

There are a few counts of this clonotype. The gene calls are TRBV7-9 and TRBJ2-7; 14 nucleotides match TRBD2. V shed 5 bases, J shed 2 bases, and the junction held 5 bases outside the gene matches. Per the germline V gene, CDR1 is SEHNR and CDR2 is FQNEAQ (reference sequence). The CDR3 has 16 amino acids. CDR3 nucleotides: TGTGCCAGCAGCCCACGACTAGCGGGAGGGGCCTACGAGCAGTACTTC. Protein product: CASSPRLAGGAYEQYF.

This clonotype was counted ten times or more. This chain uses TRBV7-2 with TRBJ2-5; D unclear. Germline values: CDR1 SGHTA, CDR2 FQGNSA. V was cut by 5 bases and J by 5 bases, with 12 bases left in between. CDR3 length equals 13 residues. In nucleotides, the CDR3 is TGTGCCAGCAGCCCCTCGGTCGGGGAGACCCAGTACTTC. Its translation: CASSPSVGETQYF.

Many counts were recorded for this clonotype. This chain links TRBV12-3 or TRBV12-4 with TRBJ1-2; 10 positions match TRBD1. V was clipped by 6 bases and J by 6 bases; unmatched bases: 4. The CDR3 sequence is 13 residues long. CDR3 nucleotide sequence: TGTGCCAGCAGCCCAGGGACAGGGGATGGCTACACCTTC. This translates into CASSPGTGDGYTF.

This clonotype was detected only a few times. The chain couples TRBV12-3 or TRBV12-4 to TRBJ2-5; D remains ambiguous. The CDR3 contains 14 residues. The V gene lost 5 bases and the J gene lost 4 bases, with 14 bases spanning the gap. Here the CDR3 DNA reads TGTGCCAGCAGTCCACAGAAAATAGGAGAGACCCAGTACTTC. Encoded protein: CASSPQKIGETQYF.

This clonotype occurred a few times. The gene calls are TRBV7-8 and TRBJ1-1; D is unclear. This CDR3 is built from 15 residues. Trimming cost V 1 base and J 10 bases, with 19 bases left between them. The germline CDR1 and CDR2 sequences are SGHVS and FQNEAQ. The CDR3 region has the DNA TGTGCCAGCAGCTTAGTTTGGGAAAGATTCGGTGGAGCTTTCTTT. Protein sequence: CASSLVWERFGGAFF.

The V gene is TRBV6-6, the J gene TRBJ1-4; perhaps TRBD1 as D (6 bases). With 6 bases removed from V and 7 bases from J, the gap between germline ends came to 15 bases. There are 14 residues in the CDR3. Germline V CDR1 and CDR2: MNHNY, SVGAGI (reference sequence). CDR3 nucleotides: TGTGCCAGCAGCCCCACGAGGGGGGGTGAAAAACTGTTTTTT. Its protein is CASSPTRGGEKLFF.

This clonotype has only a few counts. This chain's CDR3 is CASSLARRGWGETQYF. The CDR3, as DNA: TGTGCCAGCAGCTTAGCGCGGCGGGGTTGGGGGGAGACCCAGTACTTC. The chain is built from TRBV7-8 and TRBJ2-5, with D possibly TRBD2 on 6 matching bases. V lost 0 bases, J lost 5 bases, and 16 bases lay in between. This CDR3 has 16 amino acids. Germline values: CDR1 SGHVS, CDR2 FQNEAQ.

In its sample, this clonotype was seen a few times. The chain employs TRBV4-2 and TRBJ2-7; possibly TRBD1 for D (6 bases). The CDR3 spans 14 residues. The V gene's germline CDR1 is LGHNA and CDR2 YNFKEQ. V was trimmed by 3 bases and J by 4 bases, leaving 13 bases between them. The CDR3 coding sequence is TGTGCCAGCAGCCACCCAGGGGAGTCTTACGAGCAGTACTTC. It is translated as CASSHPGESYEQYF.

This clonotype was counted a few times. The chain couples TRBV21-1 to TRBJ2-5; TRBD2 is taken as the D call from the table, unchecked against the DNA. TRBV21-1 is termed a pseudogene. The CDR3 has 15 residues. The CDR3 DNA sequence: TGTGCCAGCAGCACCGCTAGGAATAAGGGAAAGACCCAGTACTTC. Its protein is CASSTARNKGKTQYF.

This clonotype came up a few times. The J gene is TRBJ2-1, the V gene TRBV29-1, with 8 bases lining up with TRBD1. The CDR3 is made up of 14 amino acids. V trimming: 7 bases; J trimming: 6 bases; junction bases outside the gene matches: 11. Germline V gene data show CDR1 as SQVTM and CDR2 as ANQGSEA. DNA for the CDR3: TGCAGCGGGGAGGACAGGGCAACTTCCAATGAGCAGTTCTTC. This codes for CSGEDRATSNEQFF.

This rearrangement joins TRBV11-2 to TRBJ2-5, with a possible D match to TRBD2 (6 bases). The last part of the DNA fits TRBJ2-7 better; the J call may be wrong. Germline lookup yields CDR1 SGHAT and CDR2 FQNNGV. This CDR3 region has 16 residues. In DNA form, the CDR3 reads TGTGCCAGCAGCTTAGGGAGGGACGGTAGATCCTACGAGCAGTACTTC. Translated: CASSLGRDGRSYEQYF.

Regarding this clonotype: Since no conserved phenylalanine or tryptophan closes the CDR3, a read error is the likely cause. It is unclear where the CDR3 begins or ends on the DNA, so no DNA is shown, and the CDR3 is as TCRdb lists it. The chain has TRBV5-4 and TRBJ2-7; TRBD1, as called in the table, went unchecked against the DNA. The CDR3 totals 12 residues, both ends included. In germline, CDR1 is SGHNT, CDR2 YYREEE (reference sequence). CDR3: CASSGTPGQALY.

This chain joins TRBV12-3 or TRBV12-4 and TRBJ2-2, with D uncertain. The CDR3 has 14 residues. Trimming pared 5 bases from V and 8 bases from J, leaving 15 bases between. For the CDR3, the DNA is TGTGCCAGCAGTCCCTGGTCGAGTTCGGGGGAGCTGTTTTTT. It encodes CASSPWSSSGELFF.

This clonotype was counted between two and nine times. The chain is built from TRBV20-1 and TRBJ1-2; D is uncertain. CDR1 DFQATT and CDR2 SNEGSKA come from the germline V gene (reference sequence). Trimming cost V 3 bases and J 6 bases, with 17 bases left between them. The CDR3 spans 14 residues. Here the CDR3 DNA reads TGCAGTGCTAGTGGGTTCGGGGAATCGGATGGCTACACCTTC. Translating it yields CSASGFGESDGYTF.

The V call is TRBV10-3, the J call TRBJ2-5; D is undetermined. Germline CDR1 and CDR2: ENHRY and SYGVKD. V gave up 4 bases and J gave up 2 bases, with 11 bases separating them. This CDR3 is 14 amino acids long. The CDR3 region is CAISVMAGQETQYF. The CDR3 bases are TGTGCCATCAGTGTAATGGCAGGACAAGAGACCCAGTACTTC.

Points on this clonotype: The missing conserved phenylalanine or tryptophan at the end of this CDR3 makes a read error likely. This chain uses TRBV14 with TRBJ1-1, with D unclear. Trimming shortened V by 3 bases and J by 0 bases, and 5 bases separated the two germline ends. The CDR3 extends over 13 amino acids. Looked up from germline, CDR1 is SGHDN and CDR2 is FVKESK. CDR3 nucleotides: TGTGCCAGCAGCCAGATGTTGAACACTGAAGCTTTCCTT. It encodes CASSQMLNTEAFL.

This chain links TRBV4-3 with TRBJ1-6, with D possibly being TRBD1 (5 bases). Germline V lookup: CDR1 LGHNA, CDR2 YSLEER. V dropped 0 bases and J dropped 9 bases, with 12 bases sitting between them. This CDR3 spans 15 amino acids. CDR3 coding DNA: TGCGCCAGCAGCCAAGAGTTACAGGCAGGTTCACCCCTCCACTTT. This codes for CASSQELQAGSPLHF.

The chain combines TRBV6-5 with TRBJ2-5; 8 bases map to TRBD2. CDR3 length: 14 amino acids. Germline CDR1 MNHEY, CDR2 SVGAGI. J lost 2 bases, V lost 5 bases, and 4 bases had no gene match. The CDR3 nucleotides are TGTGCCAGCAGTAATCTAGCGGGTCAAGAGACCCAGTACTTC. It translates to CASSNLAGQETQYF.

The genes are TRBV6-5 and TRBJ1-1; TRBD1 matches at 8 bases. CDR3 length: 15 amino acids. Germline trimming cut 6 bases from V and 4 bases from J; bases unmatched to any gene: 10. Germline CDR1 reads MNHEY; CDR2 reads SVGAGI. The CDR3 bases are TGTGCCAGCAGGAGCCCCGACAGGGGAGGCACTGAAGCTTTCTTT. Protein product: CASRSPDRGGTEAFF.

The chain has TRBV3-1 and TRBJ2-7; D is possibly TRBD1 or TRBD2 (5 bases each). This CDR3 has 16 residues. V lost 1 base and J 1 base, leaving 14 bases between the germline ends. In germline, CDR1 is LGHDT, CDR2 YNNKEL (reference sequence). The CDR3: CASSQGDLWHSYEQYF. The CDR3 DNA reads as TGTGCCAGCAGCCAAGGGGACCTATGGCATTCCTACGAGCAGTACTTC.

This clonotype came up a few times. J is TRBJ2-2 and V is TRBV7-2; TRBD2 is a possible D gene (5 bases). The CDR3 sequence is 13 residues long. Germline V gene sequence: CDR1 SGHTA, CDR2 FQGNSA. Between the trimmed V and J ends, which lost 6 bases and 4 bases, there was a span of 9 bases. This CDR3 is CASRERSTGELFF. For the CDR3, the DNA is TGTGCCAGCAGGGAGCGGAGCACCGGGGAGCTGTTTTTT.